A selection of T cell receptor beta chains follows, all from one sample in a study of response to subunit inactivated influenza vaccine. MiXCR, run by TCRdb on the RT-PCR reads, gives a single entry per CDR3 protein. The sample consists of fewer than 800,000 distinct CDR3 sequences, 15% to 19% of them appearing once. The material was PBMCs from blood, obtained 12 days after vaccination. These receptors came from a man in his forties or fifties who received an inactivated influenza vaccine. Each CDR3 is given with its conserved first and last residue. Fields, in order: clone size, D gene, J gene, V gene, CDR3 protein, CDR3 DNA. A D gene is named only where the DNA matches it firmly. Not all rows give a size; the values are once, few, many and, for expanded clones, a class.

. | . | TRBJ2-4 | TRBV15 | CATSRDLAKNIQYF | TGTGCCACCAGCAGAGATCTAGCCAAAAACATTCAGTACTTC
few | . | TRBJ2-5 | TRBV15 | CATSRASATQETQYF | TGTGCCACCAGCAGGGCTAGCGCAACCCAAGAGACCCAGTACTTC
. | TRBD2 | TRBJ2-1 | TRBV20-1 | CSATASGRVNEQFF | TGCAGTGCGACAGCTAGCGGGAGGGTCAATGAGCAGTTCTTC
few | TRBD2 | TRBJ2-3 | TRBV20-1 | CSAVRLAGRTDTQYF | TGCAGTGCTGTCAGACTAGCGGGGCGCACAGATACGCAGTATTTT
few | . | TRBJ1-1 | TRBV19 | CASSTAQNTEAFF | TGTGCCAGTAGTACAGCGCAGAACACTGAAGCTTTCTTT
. | . | TRBJ2-3 | TRBV24-1 | CATSVGDGRVTDTQYF | TGTGCCACCAGTGTGGGTGATGGAAGGGTCACAGATACGCAGTATTTT
many | . | TRBJ1-1 | TRBV15 | CATRRTALNTEAFF | TGTGCCACCAGACGGACAGCCCTGAACACTGAAGCTTTCTTT
few | TRBD2 | TRBJ2-7 | TRBV7-2 | CASSQKSGGGWEQYF | TGTGCCAGCAGCCAAAAGAGTGGCGGGGGGTGGGAGCAGTACTTC
few | TRBD1 | TRBJ2-1 | TRBV14 | CASSPRQGFYNEQFF | TGTGCCAGCAGCCCCAGACAGGGGTTCTACAATGAGCAGTTCTTC
few | . | TRBJ1-4 | TRBV10-3 | CAISESGLVREKLFF | TGTGCCATCAGCGAATCGGGATTGGTGAGGGAAAAACTGTTTTTT
few | . | TRBJ2-7 | TRBV7-9 | CASSLAAKVQYF | TGTGCCAGCAGCTTAGCGGCGAAGGTGCAGTACTTC
few | TRBD1 | TRBJ1-3 | TRBV12-3/TRBV12-4 | CASRQRTGVGNTIYF | TGTGCCAGCAGACAGAGGACAGGGGTCGGAAACACCATATATTTT
few | TRBD2 | TRBJ2-5 | TRBV9 | CASSASTSGASQETQYF | TGTGCCAGCAGCGCCTCGACTAGCGGAGCTAGCCAAGAGACCCAGTACTTC
few | TRBD1 | TRBJ2-1 | TRBV12-3/TRBV12-4 | CASSDRGGNNEQFF | TGTGCCAGCAGTGACAGGGGGGGAAACAATGAGCAGTTCTTC
few | TRBD1 | TRBJ1-4 | TRBV20-1 | CSARFGQGVEKLFF | TGCAGTGCTAGGTTTGGGCAGGGGGTTGAAAAACTGTTTTTT
few | . | TRBJ2-3 | TRBV4-1 | CASSQWDFRGTDTQYF | TGCGCCAGCAGCCAATGGGACTTCCGTGGCACAGATACGCAGTATTTT
few | TRBD2 | TRBJ2-5 | TRBV5-1 | CASRVGRKAGGETQYF | TGCGCCAGCAGGGTTGGGCGCAAAGCGGGAGGCGAGACCCAGTACTTC
. | TRBD2 | TRBJ2-7 | TRBV6-5 | CASSYSAGGDEQYF | TGTGCCAGCAGTTACTCCGCGGGGGGCGACGAGCAGTACTTC
. | TRBD1 | TRBJ1-2 | TRBV19 | CASSTPQGALHGYTF | TGTGCCAGTAGTACGCCACAGGGGGCCTTACATGGCTACACCTTC
. | TRBD1 | TRBJ2-7 | TRBV4-1 | CASSQWTGVNYEQYF | TGCGCCAGCAGCCAATGGACAGGAGTTAACTACGAGCAGTACTTC
few | TRBD1 | TRBJ2-3 | TRBV6-5 | CASSYSRTGGSADTQYF | TGTGCCAGCAGTTACTCGCGGACAGGGGGTAGTGCAGATACGCAGTATTTT
few | TRBD2 | TRBJ2-6 | TRBV2 | CASSDGGSAPGANVLTF | TGTGCCAGCAGTGACGGGGGGTCGGCGCCTGGGGCCAACGTCCTGACTTTC
. | TRBD2 | TRBJ2-1 | TRBV11-2 | CASSTSGREGEQFF | TGTGCCAGCAGCACTAGCGGGAGGGAGGGTGAGCAGTTCTTC
few | . | TRBJ2-3 | TRBV5-1 | CASSSDPAGTDTQYF | TGCGCCAGCAGCTCGGATCCGGCGGGGACAGATACGCAGTATTTT
few | TRBD1 | TRBJ2-7 | TRBV6-2/TRBV6-3 | CASSDYGTGSYEQYF | TGTGCCAGCAGTGACTACGGGACAGGTTCCTACGAGCAGTACTTC
. | . | TRBJ2-3 | TRBV18 | CASSPLLTGRADTQYF | TGTGCCAGCTCACCACTTCTAACAGGGAGGGCAGATACGCAGTATTTT
few | TRBD2 | TRBJ2-7 | TRBV20-1 | CSASGGAYEQYF | TGCAGTGCTAGCGGGGGGGCCTACGAGCAGTACTTC
few | . | TRBJ2-3 | TRBV18 | CASSPLRKGTDTQYF | TGTGCCAGCTCACCGCTTCGAAAGGGCACAGATACGCAGTATTTT
. | . | TRBJ2-3 | TRBV15 | CATSRDNLMGDTQYF | TGTGCCACCAGCAGAGATAACTTAATGGGAGATACGCAGTATTTT
many | TRBD1 | TRBJ1-4 | TRBV12-3/TRBV12-4 | CASSAGTGQEKLFF | TGTGCCAGCAGTGCCGGGACAGGGCAAGAAAAACTGTTTTTT
. | . | TRBJ2-5 | TRBV29-1 | CSVDSGFGETQYF | TGCAGCGTTGACTCGGGGTTCGGGGAGACCCAGTACTTC
. | . | TRBJ2-5 | TRBV20-1 | CSARAGVGRIQETQYF | TGCAGTGCTAGGGCTGGCGTGGGGCGCATCCAAGAGACCCAGTACTTC
once | TRBD1 | TRBJ2-7 | TRBV2 | CASRAGQGDFYEQYF | TGTGCCAGCAGAGCCGGACAGGGGGATTTCTACGAGCAGTACTTC
few | . | TRBJ2-3 | TRBV12-3/TRBV12-4 | CASSLRRVVDTQYF | TGTGCCAGCAGTTTACGGAGGGTGGTCGATACGCAGTATTTT
few | TRBD1 | TRBJ2-1 | TRBV12-3/TRBV12-4 | CASRNRDRENEQFF | TGTGCCAGCAGGAATCGGGACAGGGAGAATGAGCAGTTCTTC
few | TRBD1 | TRBJ2-7 | TRBV29-1 | CSVEGDSSVREQYF | TGCAGCGTTGAAGGGGACAGTAGTGTAAGGGAGCAGTACTTC
. | TRBD1 | TRBJ2-5 | TRBV6-2/TRBV6-3 | CASSFPLGQGIETQYF | TGTGCCAGCAGTTTCCCCCTCGGACAGGGAATAGAGACCCAGTACTTC
. | TRBD1 | TRBJ2-1 | TRBV4-3 | CASSLFLQGKNEQFF | TGCGCCAGCAGCCTTTTTCTACAGGGGAAGAATGAGCAGTTCTTC
few | TRBD2 | TRBJ2-3 | TRBV7-3 | CASSVTGRADTQYF | TGTGCCAGCAGCGTGACGGGGAGGGCAGATACGCAGTATTTT
. | . | TRBJ2-1 | TRBV6-2/TRBV6-3 | CASFSDYNELFF | TGTGCCAGCTTTTCAGATTACAATGAGCTGTTCTTC
. | . | TRBJ2-1 | TRBV5-6 | CASSLDRFSSYNEQFF | TGTGCCAGCAGCTTGGACAGATTCAGCTCCTACAATGAGCAGTTCTTC
. | . | TRBJ2-3 | TRBV5-6 | CASSFGQSYTDTQYF | TGTGCCAGCAGCTTCGGACAAAGTTACACAGATACGCAGTATTTT
many | TRBD1 | TRBJ1-1 | TRBV5-1 | CASSDNRAGGTEAFF | TGCGCCAGCAGCGACAACAGGGCAGGGGGCACTGAAGCTTTCTTT
few | TRBD2 | TRBJ2-3 | TRBV20-1 | CSSLDPLAGGVDTQYF | TGCAGTTCGCTCGACCCGCTAGCGGGAGGGGTAGATACGCAGTATTTT
. | . | TRBJ1-5 | TRBV6-1 | CASSAYFRRVYSNQPQHF | TGTGCCAGCAGTGCCTATTTTCGGCGGGTATATAGCAATCAGCCCCAGCATTTT
few | TRBD2 | TRBJ2-5 | TRBV5-1 | CASSKGTSVYQETQYF | TGCGCCAGCAGCAAGGGGACTAGCGTTTACCAAGAGACCCAGTACTTC
. | TRBD2 | TRBJ2-7 | TRBV7-2 | CASSFTSGEQYF | TGTGCCAGCAGCTTCACTAGCGGCGAGCAGTACTTC
few | TRBD2 | TRBJ2-3 | TRBV6-1 | CASSTLAGRGTDTQYF | TGTGCCAGCAGTACATTAGCGGGTAGGGGTACAGATACGCAGTATTTT
few | . | TRBJ2-3 | TRBV4-3 | CASSQASTDTQYF | TGCGCCAGCAGCCAGGCTAGCACAGATACGCAGTATTTT
few | . | TRBJ1-6 | TRBV6-1 | CASRVSYNSPLHF | TGTGCCAGCAGGGTTTCCTATAATTCACCCCTCCACTTT
. | . | TRBJ2-3 | TRBV11-2 | CASSYHTDTQYF | TGTGCCAGCAGCTACCACACAGATACGCAGTATTTT
. | . | TRBJ1-4 | TRBV7-9 | CASSRDKGIGEKLFF | TGTGCCAGCAGCCGGGACAAGGGTATCGGAGAAAAACTGTTTTTT
many | TRBD2 | TRBJ2-7 | TRBV7-2 | CASKLLAGVHEQYF | TGTGCCAGCAAACTACTAGCGGGAGTTCACGAGCAGTACTTC
few | . | TRBJ2-1 | TRBV30 | CAWSEGGSYNEQFF | TGTGCCTGGAGTGAAGGGGGCTCCTACAATGAGCAGTTCTTC
. | . | TRBJ1-5 | TRBV27 | CASSTQQGGLNQPQHF | TGTGCCAGCAGTACCCAACAGGGAGGTCTCAATCAGCCCCAGCATTTT